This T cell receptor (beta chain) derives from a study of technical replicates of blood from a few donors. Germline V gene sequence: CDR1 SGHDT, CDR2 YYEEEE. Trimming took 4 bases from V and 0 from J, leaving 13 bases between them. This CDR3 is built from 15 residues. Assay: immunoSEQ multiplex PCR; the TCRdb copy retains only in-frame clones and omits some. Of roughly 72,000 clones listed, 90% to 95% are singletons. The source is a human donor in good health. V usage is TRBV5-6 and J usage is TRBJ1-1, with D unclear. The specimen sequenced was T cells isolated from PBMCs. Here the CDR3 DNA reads TGTGCCAGCAGCCCGCTCCGGGAGATGAACACTGAAGCTTTCTTT. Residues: CASSPLREMNTEAFF.